The 15 T cell receptor beta chains reported below all come from one sample, sequenced in a study of T cells in Graves' hyperthyroidism and ophthalmopathy. Amplification targeted TCR beta CDR3 regions from RNA transcripts. TCR CDR3 underwent first-round RT-PCR with the HTBI primer set. Each CDR3 protein gets one entry after TCRdb re-called the multiplex PCR reads with MiXCR. The data show 75,000 to 100,000 distinct CDR3 sequences, around 50% seen once. The sequenced sample consisted of blood. These receptors were obtained from a woman between 40 and 55 years old with Graves' hyperthyroidism.

This clonotype was observed many times. V and J are TRBV12-3 or TRBV12-4 and TRBJ1-1; 7 nucleotides align to TRBD1. The length of the CDR3 is 14 residues. With 3 bases clipped from V and 4 bases from J, the junction kept 5 bases outside the gene matches. The DNA for the CDR3 is TGTGCCAGCAGTTTTAGTCACAGGGGCACTGAAGCTTTCTTT. Amino acid sequence: CASSFSHRGTEAFF.

The V call is TRBV10-3, the J call TRBJ2-6, with D unclear. Germline V gene lookup returns CDR1 ENHRY and CDR2 SYGVKD. V lost 0 bases, J lost 4 bases, and 4 bases lay in between. CDR3 length: 14 amino acids. CDR3 protein: CAISESYGANVLTF. Written as DNA, the CDR3 is TGTGCCATCAGTGAGTCGTACGGGGCCAACGTCCTGACTTTC.

This chain links TRBV20-1 with TRBJ1-6; D perhaps matches TRBD1 (5 bases). CDR1 and CDR2 (germline): DFQATT, SNEGSKA (reference sequence). V lost 3 bases and J 5 bases, leaving 11 bases between the germline ends. This CDR3 is built from 14 residues. The chain's CDR3 is CSASPGPDNSPLHF. CDR3 DNA sequence: TGCAGTGCTAGTCCAGGGCCTGATAATTCACCCCTCCACTTT.

This clonotype was seen just once. A much larger clone differs from this one at a single base, so this may be a read error. The rearrangement joins TRBV20-1 to TRBJ2-7; possible D gene TRBD2, 5 bases. The CDR3 consists of 12 residues. Per germline, CDR1 DFQATT and CDR2 SNEGSKA (reference sequence). The chain's CDR3 is CSGVGSYREQHF. CDR3 sequence (DNA): TGCAGTGGAGTGGGTTCCTATAGGGAGCAGCACTTC.

The gene calls are TRBV6-5 and TRBJ2-5; D may be TRBD2 (6 bases). The germline CDR1 and CDR2 sequences are MNHEY and SVGAGI. The CDR3 contains 12 residues. The V end lost 8 bases, the J end lost 3 bases, and 10 bases lay between the germline ends. CDR3 loop: CASRRGEETQYF. CDR3 sequence (DNA): TGTGCCAGCCGGCGGGGCGAAGAGACCCAGTACTTC.

This clonotype was seen only a few times. This chain joins TRBV9 and TRBJ1-2, with D unresolved. CDR3 length: 14 residues. CDR1 is SGDLS and CDR2 is YYNGEE in the germline V gene. V was shortened by 4 bases and J by 8 bases, with 18 bases between the two germline ends. In nucleotides, the CDR3 is TGTGCCAGCAGCCCGACCGGGAGAGGTGGAGGCTACACCTTC. Its translation: CASSPTGRGGGYTF.

This clonotype was picked up many times. V and J are TRBV28 and TRBJ1-3; D is perhaps TRBD1 (6 bases). Trimming took 5 bases from V and 2 from J, leaving 19 bases between them. Germline CDR1 reads MDHEN; CDR2 reads SYDVKM. The length of the CDR3 is 17 residues. In DNA form, the CDR3 reads TGTGCCAGCAGTCCACCCGGACAGCCAACTGCTGGAAACACCATATATTTT. Encoded protein: CASSPPGQPTAGNTIYF.

This clonotype was detected only a few times. This chain joins TRBV7-9 and TRBJ2-5; 13 bases are a match to TRBD2. CDR1 and CDR2 from the germline V gene are SEHNR and FQNEAQ (reference sequence). There are 17 residues in the CDR3. With 1 base clipped from V and 6 bases from J, the junction kept 8 bases outside the gene matches. The CDR3 sequence: CASSLGLAGGAKKTQYF. The CDR3 DNA reads as TGTGCCAGCAGCTTAGGACTAGCGGGGGGAGCCAAGAAGACCCAGTACTTC.

This clonotype was seen repeatedly, ten times or more. The J gene is TRBJ1-1, the V gene TRBV6-6; tentative D call: TRBD1 (5 bases). V was cut by 10 bases and J by 1 base, with 22 bases left in between. The CDR3 consists of 16 residues. Germline V gene sequence: CDR1 MNHNY, CDR2 SVGAGI (reference sequence). The CDR3 loop reads CAIKPGTARANTEAFF. DNA for the CDR3: TGTGCCATAAAACCTGGGACCGCCAGGGCGAACACTGAAGCTTTCTTT.

The table lists this clonotype with many counts. V is TRBV29-1 and J is TRBJ2-5, with 12 bases aligning to TRBD2. CDR1 SQVTM and CDR2 ANQGSEA come from the germline V gene. The CDR3 is made up of 15 amino acids. V lost 3 bases and J lost 5; bases outside the gene matches: 7. CDR3 region: CSVDQRLAGAETQYF. The DNA for the CDR3 is TGCAGCGTTGATCAGAGACTAGCGGGAGCGGAGACCCAGTACTTC.

Of note for this clonotype: A much larger clone differs by one base, so this may be a read error. The chain carries TRBV7-2 and TRBJ1-5; TRBD1 aligns across 7 bases. With V trimmed by 5 bases and J by 5 bases, 9 bases remained unmatched. This CDR3 comprises 15 residues. Germline V lookup: CDR1 SGHTA, CDR2 FQGNSA. The chain's CDR3 is CASSAGTAEDQPQHF. The CDR3 DNA reads TGTGCCAGCAGCGCCGGGACAGCGGAGGATCAGCCCCAGCATTTT. The variable domain in full, with the rest retrieved from reference TRBV7-2 and TRBJ1-5, is GAGVSQSPSNKVTEKGKDVELRCDPISGHTALYWYRQSLGQGLEFLIYFQGNSAPDKSGLPSDRFSAERTGGSVSTLTIQRTQQEDSAVYLCASSAGTAEDQPQHFGDGTRLSIL.

Note on this clonotype: One end of the junction fails to match germline, which may point to a read error. The genes are TRBV29-1 and TRBJ1-4; D is perhaps TRBD1 (6 bases). The CDR3 runs to 14 residues. Germline CDR1 SQVTM, CDR2 ANQGSEA. The CDR3, as DNA: TGCAGCGTAGGAATGGGGGGCACTAACGAAAAACTGTTTTTT. Residues: CSVGMGGTNEKLFF.

The V gene is TRBV4-1, the J gene TRBJ1-1; D unclear. Germline V gene data show CDR1 as MGHRA and CDR2 as YSYEKL. The V end lost 0 bases, the J end lost 5 bases, and 13 bases lay between the germline ends. The CDR3 is 15 amino acids. CDR3: CASSQDWRRATEAFF. The CDR3 region has the DNA TGCGCCAGCAGCCAAGACTGGCGCAGAGCAACTGAAGCTTTCTTT.

V usage is TRBV6-5 and J usage is TRBJ1-2; perhaps TRBD1 as D (5 bases). Looked up from germline, CDR1 is MNHEY and CDR2 is SVGAGI. V was pared by 2 bases and J by 6 bases, with 13 bases between. This CDR3 is 14 amino acids long. Here the CDR3 DNA reads TGTGCCAGCAGTTACCGGGGGGGGAACGATGGCTACACCTTC. Its protein is CASSYRGGNDGYTF.

The genes are TRBV5-1 and TRBJ1-1, with 9 nucleotides matching TRBD1. After removal of 5 bases from V and 0 bases from J, the junction contained 8 bases not matched to a gene. Germline assignment: CDR1 SGHRS and CDR2 YFSETQ. The CDR3 sequence is 16 residues long. The CDR3, as DNA: TGCGCCAGCAGGCGGGACAGGGATTTTCTGAACACTGAAGCTTTCTTT. Residues: CASRRDRDFLNTEAFF.